The rows below give T cell receptor beta chains drawn from one sample of a study of graft-versus-host responses after intestinal transplantation. The antigens for these receptors are not known. Here immunoSEQ multiplex PCR was the method, and the copy in TCRdb shows in-frame clones only, minus some. The sample yields tens of thousands of clones, nearly 90% seen once. The starting material was unstimulated CD8+ T cells sorted from spleen or lymph node cells, obtained before transplant. The receptors stem from a human donor who was the organ donor for an intestinal transplant. Each CDR3 is given with its conserved first and last residue. The order of the fields is V gene, J gene, D gene, clone size, CDR3 DNA, CDR3 protein. A D gene is named only where the DNA matches it firmly. Not all rows give a size; the values are once, few, many and, for expanded clones, a class.

TRBV6-6,TRBJ1-2,.,once,TGTGCCAGCAGAACCGGCCGCGGACGGACTCCTGGCTACACCTTC,CASRTGRGRTPGYTF
TRBV27,TRBJ2-2,.,.,TGTGCCAGCAGTTGGCTGCCGAACACCGGGGAGCTGTTTTTT,CASSWLPNTGELFF
TRBV6-1,TRBJ1-6,TRBD1,once,TGTGCCAGCAGTGGAACAGGGGTGGTATCACCCCTCCACTTT,CASSGTGVVSPLHF
TRBV4-2,TRBJ2-5,TRBD2,.,TGTGCCAGCAGCCAAGAAGGACTAGCGGGGTCTGTGGTAGAGACCCAGTACTTC,CASSQEGLAGSVVETQYF
TRBV6-5,TRBJ1-2,TRBD1,.,TGTGCCAGCAGCACTTCAGGTGTAGGGGGCGGTGGCTACACCTTC,CASSTSGVGGGGYTF
TRBV11-2,TRBJ2-3,TRBD2,.,TGTGCCAGCAGCCGAGGCGCGGGGGGGGCCACAGATACGCAGTATTTT,CASSRGAGGATDTQYF
TRBV2,TRBJ1-5,.,.,TGTGCCAGCAGGGAGCCGTATAGCAATCAGCCCCAGCATTTT,CASREPYSNQPQHF
TRBV28,TRBJ2-4,.,.,TGTGCCAGCAGTTTTATCTCCCAGGGCCTAGCCAAAAACATTCAGTACTTC,CASSFISQGLAKNIQYF
TRBV7-9,TRBJ2-3,TRBD2,.,TGTGCCAGCAGCTCGTGGACTAGCGGGGGGGGAGATACGCAGTATTTT,CASSSWTSGGGDTQYF
TRBV5-6,TRBJ1-2,.,.,TGTGCCAGCAGCCCTATCGGGGGGGCCGACTATGGCTACACCTTC,CASSPIGGADYGYTF
TRBV7-3,TRBJ1-1,TRBD1,once,TGTGCCAGCAGCTTGCAGACAGGGATGAACACTGAAGCTTTCTTT,CASSLQTGMNTEAFF
TRBV5-6,TRBJ1-1,TRBD1,.,TGTGCCAGCAGCTTCTCAGGGGGTAGCACTGAAGCTTTCTTT,CASSFSGGSTEAFF
TRBV29-1,TRBJ2-1,TRBD2,.,TGCAGCGTGATACTAGCGAGAGATGAGCAGTTCTTC,CSVILARDEQFF
TRBV11-2,TRBJ1-2,TRBD1,.,TGTGCCAGCAGCCAACGGGACAGTGGCGCCTTTAACTATGGCTACACCTTC,CASSQRDSGAFNYGYTF
TRBV7-6,TRBJ1-5,.,.,TGTGCCAGCAGCTTGTTATGGGGACACAATCAGCCCCAGCATTTT,CASSLLWGHNQPQHF
TRBV27,TRBJ1-1,.,.,TGTGCCAGCAGTTCCGGGGTGGGCACTGAAGCTTTCTTT,CASSSGVGTEAFF
TRBV7-9,TRBJ1-2,.,few,TGTGCCAGCAGCTTAATGTTCACAGGAGTTAACTATGGCTACACCTTC,CASSLMFTGVNYGYTF
TRBV29-1,TRBJ2-5,.,.,TGCAGCGTTGAACAGGGGAAAATAGAGACCCAGTACTTC,CSVEQGKIETQYF
TRBV4-3,TRBJ1-4,.,.,TGCGCCAGCAGCCAATCTCTTCAGGGGAGCTCTAATGAAAAACTGTTTTTT,CASSQSLQGSSNEKLFF
TRBV5-6,TRBJ1-2,TRBD1,.,TGTGCCAGCAGTCCCGGGACAGGAGAACTCTACTATGGCTACACCTTC,CASSPGTGELYYGYTF
TRBV5-4,TRBJ1-2,.,few,TGTGCCAGCAGCTTGGGCCACGACAATAACTATGGCTACACCTTC,CASSLGHDNNYGYTF
TRBV5-1,TRBJ2-2,.,.,TGCGCCAGCAGCTGGGGAACAGGGACCGGGGAGCTGTTTTTT,CASSWGTGTGELFF
TRBV27,TRBJ1-3,.,.,TGTGCCAGCAGTTTAACCCCCACGACAGGCTCTGGAAACACCATATATTTT,CASSLTPTTGSGNTIYF
TRBV7-9,TRBJ2-3,TRBD2,.,TGTGCCAGCAGCTTTAGCGGGGGGACCACAGATACGCAGTATTTT,CASSFSGGTTDTQYF
TRBV6-1,TRBJ2-3,TRBD1,.,TGTGCCAGCAGTGACGCGCTAGGGACAGGGGTGTCAGATACGCAGTATTTT,CASSDALGTGVSDTQYF
TRBV27,TRBJ2-4,.,.,TGTGCCAGCAAGGTTCTCGCGGGAGCCAAAAACATTCAGTACTTC,CASKVLAGAKNIQYF
TRBV7-9,TRBJ2-3,.,.,TGTGCCAGCGAGGTAGATACGCAGTATTTT,CASEVDTQYF
TRBV6-1,TRBJ1-2,.,.,TGTGCCAGCAGTCCCCGGGGGTCTAACTATGGCTACACCTTC,CASSPRGSNYGYTF
TRBV5-8,TRBJ2-3,.,once,TGTGCCAGCAGGGGTGATGCATACAGTTGGGGGCTCTCCACAGATACGCAGTATTTT,CASRGDAYSWGLSTDTQYF
TRBV5-5,TRBJ1-2,TRBD1,.,TGTGCCAGCGAACTGACAGGGGGCGCCGGCTACACCTTC,CASELTGGAGYTF
TRBV6-5,TRBJ1-1,.,.,TGTGCCAGCAGTTACTCGGGCAGAAACACTGAAGCTTTCTTT,CASSYSGRNTEAFF
TRBV27,TRBJ2-1,TRBD2,.,TGTGCCAGCAGCATTAGCGGGGCGTACAATGAGCAGTTCTTC,CASSISGAYNEQFF
TRBV5-1,TRBJ2-3,TRBD2,.,TGCGCCAGCGTTAGCGGGGGGGCCTCTTCAGATACGCAGTATTTT,CASVSGGASSDTQYF
TRBV14,TRBJ1-2,TRBD1,.,TGTGCCAGCAGCCAAGTGGACAGGGGGCTGGACTATGGCTACACCTTC,CASSQVDRGLDYGYTF
TRBV27,TRBJ1-2,.,once,TGTGCCAGCAGTTTAGGGGGACAATCTAAGTATGGCTACACCTTC,CASSLGGQSKYGYTF
TRBV28,TRBJ1-2,TRBD1,.,TGTGCCAGCAGTTTATCGGCGGGTCGGGCAGGGGGTGACTATGGCTACACCTTC,CASSLSAGRAGGDYGYTF
TRBV6-5,TRBJ1-2,.,.,TGTGCCAGCAGTTCAGGGTTAGCTAACTATGGCTACACCTTC,CASSSGLANYGYTF
TRBV29-1,TRBJ1-6,TRBD1,.,TGCAGCCCCCGGACAGGGCGACTTGACTATAATTCACCCCTCCACTTT,CSPRTGRLDYNSPLHF
TRBV9,TRBJ2-2,.,.,TGTGCCAGCAGCGTAGATCACGGCGGGGAGCTGTTTTTT,CASSVDHGGELFF
TRBV27,TRBJ2-1,TRBD1,.,TGTGCCAGCAGGACAGGGATCGGCTACAATGAGCAGTTCTTC,CASRTGIGYNEQFF
TRBV4-2,TRBJ2-6,TRBD1,.,TGTGCCAGCAGCCAAGATAGGGCAGGGGGTACCTCTGGGGCCAACGTCCTGACTTTC,CASSQDRAGGTSGANVLTF